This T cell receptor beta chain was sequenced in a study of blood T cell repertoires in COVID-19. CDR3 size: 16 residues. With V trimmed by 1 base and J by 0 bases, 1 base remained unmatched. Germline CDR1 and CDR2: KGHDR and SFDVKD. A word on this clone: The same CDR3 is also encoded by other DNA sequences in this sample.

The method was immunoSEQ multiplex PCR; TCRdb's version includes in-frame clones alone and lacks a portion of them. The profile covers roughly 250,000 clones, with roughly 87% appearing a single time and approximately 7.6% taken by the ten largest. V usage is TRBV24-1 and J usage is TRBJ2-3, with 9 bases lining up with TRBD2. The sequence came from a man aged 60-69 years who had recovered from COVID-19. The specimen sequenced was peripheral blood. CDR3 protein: CATSDLAGGSTDTQYF. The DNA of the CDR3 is TGTGCCACCAGTGATTTAGCGGGGGGTAGCACAGATACGCAGTATTTT.